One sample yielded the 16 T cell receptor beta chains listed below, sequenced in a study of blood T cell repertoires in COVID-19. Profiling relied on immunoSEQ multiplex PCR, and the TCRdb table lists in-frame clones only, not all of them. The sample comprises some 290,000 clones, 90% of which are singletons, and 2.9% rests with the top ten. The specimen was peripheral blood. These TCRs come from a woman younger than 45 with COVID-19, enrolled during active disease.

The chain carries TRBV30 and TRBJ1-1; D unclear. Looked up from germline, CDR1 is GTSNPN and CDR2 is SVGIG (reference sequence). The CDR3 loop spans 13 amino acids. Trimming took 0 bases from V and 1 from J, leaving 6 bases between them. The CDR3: CAWSVLKNTEAFF. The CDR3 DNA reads TGTGCCTGGAGTGTATTAAAGAACACTGAAGCTTTCTTT.

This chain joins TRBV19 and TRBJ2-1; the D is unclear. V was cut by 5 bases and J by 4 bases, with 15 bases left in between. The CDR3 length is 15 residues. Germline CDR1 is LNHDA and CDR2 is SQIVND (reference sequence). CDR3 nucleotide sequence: TGTGCCAGTAGTCCTCGTACCGGAGTATACAATGAGCAGTTCTTC. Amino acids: CASSPRTGVYNEQFF.

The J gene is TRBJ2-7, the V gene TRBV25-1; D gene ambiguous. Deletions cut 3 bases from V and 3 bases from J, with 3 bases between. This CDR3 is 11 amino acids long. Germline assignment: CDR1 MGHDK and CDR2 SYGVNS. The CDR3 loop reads CASSDHYEQYF. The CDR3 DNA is TGTGCCAGCAGTGATCACTACGAGCAGTACTTC.

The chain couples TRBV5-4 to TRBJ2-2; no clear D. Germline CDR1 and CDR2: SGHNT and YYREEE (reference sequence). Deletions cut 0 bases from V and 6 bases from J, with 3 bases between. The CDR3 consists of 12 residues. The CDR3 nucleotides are TGTGCCAGCAGCTTGGCAGCCGGGGAGCTGTTTTTT. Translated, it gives CASSLAAGELFF.

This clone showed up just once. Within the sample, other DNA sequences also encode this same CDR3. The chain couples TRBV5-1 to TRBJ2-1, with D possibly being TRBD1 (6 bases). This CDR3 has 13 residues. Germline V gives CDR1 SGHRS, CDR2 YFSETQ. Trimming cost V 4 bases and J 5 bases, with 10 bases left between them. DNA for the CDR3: TGCGCCAGCAGCCCACAGGGTGACAATGAGCAGTTCTTC. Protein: CASSPQGDNEQFF.

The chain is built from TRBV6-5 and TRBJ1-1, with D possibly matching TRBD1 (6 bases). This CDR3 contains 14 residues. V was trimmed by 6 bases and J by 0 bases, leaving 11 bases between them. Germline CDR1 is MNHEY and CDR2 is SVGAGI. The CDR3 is CASSLGQMNTEAFF. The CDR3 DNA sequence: TGTGCCAGCAGCTTGGGACAAATGAACACTGAAGCTTTCTTT.

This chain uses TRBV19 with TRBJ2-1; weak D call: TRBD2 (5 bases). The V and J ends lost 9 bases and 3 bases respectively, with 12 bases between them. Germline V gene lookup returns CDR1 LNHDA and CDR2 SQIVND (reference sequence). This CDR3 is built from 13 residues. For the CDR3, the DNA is TGTGCCAGCTCGGCGGGCCACTACAATGAGCAGTTCTTC. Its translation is CASSAGHYNEQFF.

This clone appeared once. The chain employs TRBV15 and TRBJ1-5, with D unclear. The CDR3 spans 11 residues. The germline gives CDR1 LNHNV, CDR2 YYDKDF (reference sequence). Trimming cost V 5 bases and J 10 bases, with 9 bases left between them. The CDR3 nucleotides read TGTGCCACCAGCGGAGGAGGACCCCAGCATTTT. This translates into CATSGGGPQHF.

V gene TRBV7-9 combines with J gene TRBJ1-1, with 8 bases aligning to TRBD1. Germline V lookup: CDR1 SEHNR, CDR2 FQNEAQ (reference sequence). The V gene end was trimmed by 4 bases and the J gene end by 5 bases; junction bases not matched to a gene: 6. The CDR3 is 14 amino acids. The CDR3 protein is CASSSNRGLTEAFF. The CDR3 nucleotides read TGTGCCAGCAGCTCAAACAGGGGGTTAACTGAAGCTTTCTTT.

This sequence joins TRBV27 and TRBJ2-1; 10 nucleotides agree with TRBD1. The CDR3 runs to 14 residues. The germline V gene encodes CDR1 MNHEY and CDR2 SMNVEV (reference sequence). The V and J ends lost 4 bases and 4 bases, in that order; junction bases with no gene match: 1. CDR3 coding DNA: TGTGCCAGCAGTTGGGGACAGGGGTACAATGAGCAGTTCTTC. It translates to CASSWGQGYNEQFF.

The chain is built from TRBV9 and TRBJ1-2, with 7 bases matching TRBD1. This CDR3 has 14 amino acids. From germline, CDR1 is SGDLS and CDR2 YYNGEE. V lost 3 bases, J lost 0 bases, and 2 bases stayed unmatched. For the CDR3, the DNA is TGTGCCAGCAGCGCCCAGGGGGCTAACTATGGCTACACCTTC. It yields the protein CASSAQGANYGYTF.

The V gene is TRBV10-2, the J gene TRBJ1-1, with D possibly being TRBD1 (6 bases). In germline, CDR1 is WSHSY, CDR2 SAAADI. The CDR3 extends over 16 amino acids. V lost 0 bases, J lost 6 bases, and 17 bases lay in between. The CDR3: CASSESLPTGGAEAFF. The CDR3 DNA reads TGCGCCAGCAGTGAGTCCCTCCCGACAGGAGGCGCTGAAGCTTTCTTT.

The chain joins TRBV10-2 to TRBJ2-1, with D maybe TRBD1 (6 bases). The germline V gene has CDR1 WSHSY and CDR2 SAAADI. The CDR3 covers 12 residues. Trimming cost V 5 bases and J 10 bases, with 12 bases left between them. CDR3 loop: CASSSTGWEQFF. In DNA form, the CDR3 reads TGCGCCAGCAGTTCGACAGGATGGGAGCAGTTCTTC.

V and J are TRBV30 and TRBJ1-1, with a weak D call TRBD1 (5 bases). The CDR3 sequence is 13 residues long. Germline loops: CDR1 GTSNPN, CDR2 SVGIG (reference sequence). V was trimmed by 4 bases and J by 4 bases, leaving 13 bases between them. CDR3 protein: CAWTREALTEAFF. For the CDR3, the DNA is TGTGCCTGGACCAGGGAAGCCCTCACTGAAGCTTTCTTT.

The CDR3 region is CASGQRGSTDTQYF. CDR3 coding DNA: TGTGCCAGCGGCCAGCGGGGTAGCACAGATACGCAGTATTTT. The chain employs TRBV6-5 and TRBJ2-3; TRBD2 matches 7 bases. Germline lookup yields CDR1 MNHEY and CDR2 SVGAGI. This CDR3 has 14 residues. Trimming at V came to 8 bases and at J to 0 bases, leaving 5 bases not matched to a gene.

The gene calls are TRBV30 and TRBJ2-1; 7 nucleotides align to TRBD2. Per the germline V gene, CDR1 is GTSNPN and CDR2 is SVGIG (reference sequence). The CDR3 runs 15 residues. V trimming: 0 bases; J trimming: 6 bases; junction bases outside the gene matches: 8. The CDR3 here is CAWSVLAGEPNEQFF. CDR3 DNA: TGTGCCTGGAGTGTTCTGGCGGGAGAACCCAATGAGCAGTTCTTC. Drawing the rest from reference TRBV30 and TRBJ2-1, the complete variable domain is SQTIHQWPATLVQPVGSPLSLECTVEGTSNPNLYWYRQAAGRGLQLLFYSVGIGQISSEVPQNLSASRPQDRQFILSSKKLLLSDSGFYLCAWSVLAGEPNEQFFGPGTRLTVL.